A selection of T cell receptor beta chains follows, all from one sample in a study of OX40 agonist ivuxolimab in advanced cancers. Produced via immunoSEQ multiplex PCR; TCRdb's table is partial and in-frame only. This sample carries approximately 49,000 clones, around 81% of them seen once, and the ten largest clones take about 5.8%. Sequences were derived from CD4+ or CD8+ T cells sorted from blood, sampled in a trial of the OX40 agonist ivuxolimab. The origin of the receptors is an adult with an advanced solid tumor such as melanoma, head and neck, liver or kidney cancer. Each CDR3 is given with its conserved first and last residue. D genes are given only for firm matches. Clone size appears in some rows only: once, few, many, or a class for an expanded clone.

15	TRBD2	TRBV9	once	TRBJ2-2	TGTGCCAGCAGCGTAGTGGGACTAGCGACCGGGGAGCTGTTTTTT	CASSVVGLATGELFF
14	.	TRBV6-1	.	TRBJ1-5	TGTGCCAGCAGCAAATTTACAGGGAATCAGCCCCAGCATTTT	CASSKFTGNQPQHF
14	.	TRBV4-1	few	TRBJ2-5	TGCGCCAGCAGCCAAGAGGGGTCGTACGAGACCCAGTACTTC	CASSQEGSYETQYF
15	.	TRBV2	many	TRBJ1-1	TGTGCCAGCATCCCTGGGACGGAGTCTAACACTGAAGCTTTCTTT	CASIPGTESNTEAFF
14	.	TRBV19	.	TRBJ1-1	TGTGCCAGTAGTCCGTGGACAGAGAACACTGAAGCTTTCTTT	CASSPWTENTEAFF
15	TRBD2	TRBV10-3	few	TRBJ2-1	TGTGCCATCAGTGATGGACTAGCGGCTTTTGGGGGGCAGTTCTTC	CAISDGLAAFGGQFF
16	TRBD2	TRBV27	.	TRBJ2-1	TGTGCCAGCAGTCCCCCACTAGCGGGATCGTACAATGAGCAGTTCTTC	CASSPPLAGSYNEQFF
15	.	TRBV5-4	.	TRBJ2-3	TGTGCCAGCAGCTTGGGGTGGGGGGGCACAGATACGCAGTATTTT	CASSLGWGGTDTQYF
13	.	TRBV27	.	TRBJ1-5	TGTGCCAGCAGTTACGGCGTGCATCAGCCCCAGCATTTT	CASSYGVHQPQHF
15	TRBD1	TRBV7-9	.	TRBJ2-5	TGTGCCAGCAGTCCCCGACAGGGCCTACAAGAGACCCAGTACTTC	CASSPRQGLQETQYF
14	TRBD2	TRBV5-6	.	TRBJ2-5	TGTGCCAGCAGCTCCCGGACTAGCTTAGAGACCCAGTACTTC	CASSSRTSLETQYF
14	TRBD2	TRBV29-1	.	TRBJ2-1	TGCAGCGTTGGGGCGGCGGGAGGGCCGGATGAGCAGTTCTTC	CSVGAAGGPDEQFF
14	TRBD1	TRBV19	.	TRBJ2-7	TGTGCCAGTAGTCAGCCGGGACAGTCCTACGAGCAGTACTTC	CASSQPGQSYEQYF
17	.	TRBV27	few	TRBJ1-1	TGTGCCAGCAGCGCCGGTTTCTCTAGAAGTATGAACACTGAAGCTTTCTTT	CASSAGFSRSMNTEAFF
15	TRBD2	TRBV6-5	.	TRBJ2-3	TGTGCCAGCAGCTGGACTAGCGGACGCACAGATACGCAGTATTTT	CASSWTSGRTDTQYF
15	.	TRBV28	.	TRBJ1-3	TGTGCCAGCAGCACGACAGTAAACTCTGGAAACACCATATATTTT	CASSTTVNSGNTIYF
17	TRBD2	TRBV9	.	TRBJ2-2	TGTGCCAGCAGCGCCAAAGTCGGGACTAGCAGCACCGGGGAGCTGTTTTTT	CASSAKVGTSSTGELFF
14	.	TRBV28	.	TRBJ2-5	TGTGCCAGCAGCCCTTCGGACGCAAAAGAGACCCAGTACTTC	CASSPSDAKETQYF
14	.	TRBV2	.	TRBJ2-2	TGTGCCAGCAGTGAGGAGCGGTACACCGGGGAGCTGTTTTTT	CASSEERYTGELFF
16	TRBD2	TRBV28	once	TRBJ2-2	TGTGCCAGCAATGACCTAGCGGGGGCTAACACCGGGGAGCTGTTTTTT	CASNDLAGANTGELFF
15	.	TRBV7-6	.	TRBJ2-3	TGTGCCAGCAGCTTAGCTGGGGGGCGCACAGATACGCAGTATTTT	CASSLAGGRTDTQYF
13	TRBD1	TRBV27	.	TRBJ2-1	TGTGCCAGTCGGACAGGGGGATTCAATGAGCAGTTCTTC	CASRTGGFNEQFF
14	.	TRBV27	few	TRBJ2-7	TGTGCCAGCAGTTTATCGGTTAGCGGCTACGAGCAGTACTTC	CASSLSVSGYEQYF
14	.	TRBV28	.	TRBJ1-1	TGTGCCAGCAGTTTAGGGGAGGGTGGGACTGAAGCTTTCTTT	CASSLGEGGTEAFF
14	.	TRBV27	medium-sized	TRBJ2-3	TGTGCCAGCAGCATGGACAGACTCACAGATACGCAGTATTTT	CASSMDRLTDTQYF
14	.	TRBV9	.	TRBJ2-7	TGTGCCAGCAGCGTAGGGAACGGGAAGGGCGAGCAGTACTTC	CASSVGNGKGEQYF